The 19 T cell receptor beta chains below come from one sample, sequenced in a study of spatial heterogeneity in lung cancer. TCRdb reprocessed the 5' RACE reads via MiXCR and lists one record per CDR3 protein. The sample holds 35,000 to 45,000 distinct CDR3 sequences; around 7.6% are singletons and the top ten take roughly a tenth. The time point denotes: blood at routine non-recurrence follow-up after resection. This sample comprised PBMCs, obtained at follow-up. The receptors were sampled from a male donor with early-stage non-small cell lung cancer.

Many counts were recorded for this clonotype. This CDR3 reads CASRLSIAGVGEQFF. The CDR3, as DNA: TGTGCCAGCAGGCTCAGCATAGCGGGGGTGGGGGAGCAGTTCTTC. The chain joins TRBV6-5 to TRBJ2-1; 9 positions agree with TRBD2. The CDR3 contains 15 residues. Germline assignment: CDR1 MNHEY and CDR2 SVGAGI. Trimming took 6 bases from V and 10 from J; bases not matched to a gene: 13.

This clonotype was picked up many times. For the CDR3, the DNA is TGTGCCAGCAGTCAGGACGGACAAGTCAACACCGGGGAGCTGTTTTTT. Amino acid sequence: CASSQDGQVNTGELFF. The chain joins TRBV12-3 or TRBV12-4 to TRBJ2-2; weak D call: TRBD1 (5 bases). This CDR3 region has 16 residues. Trimming cost V 5 bases and J 2 bases, with 15 bases left between them.

This clonotype showed up many times. The chain employs TRBV27 and TRBJ1-4; D is unclear. The CDR3 extends over 17 amino acids. V lost 2 bases, J lost 0 bases, and 13 bases lay in between. Germline V gene sequence: CDR1 MNHEY, CDR2 SMNVEV (reference sequence). CDR3 sequence reads: CASSLPASLPTNEKLFF. The CDR3 DNA reads TGTGCCAGCAGTTTACCCGCCAGCCTGCCAACTAATGAAAAACTGTTTTTT.

This clonotype was found many times. This chain uses TRBV6-5 with TRBJ1-1; 7 nucleotides align to TRBD1. The CDR3 length is 12 residues. Germline trimming cut 5 bases from V and 8 bases from J; bases unmatched to any gene: 5. Germline CDR1 MNHEY, CDR2 SVGAGI. The DNA for the CDR3 is TGTGCCAGCAGTCAGGGGGGCCGCGAAGCTTTCTTT. This codes for CASSQGGREAFF.

This clonotype was recorded many times. This chain joins TRBV4-1 and TRBJ1-1; D remains unclear. The CDR3 is 15 residues long. The germline V gene encodes CDR1 MGHRA and CDR2 YSYEKL. V lost 1 base and J lost 0, with 9 bases in between. Here the CDR3 reads CASSQGHEMNTEAFF. The CDR3, as DNA: TGCGCCAGCAGCCAAGGACATGAGATGAACACTGAAGCTTTCTTT.

This clonotype is categorized as medium-sized (0.01 to 0.1%). The rearrangement links TRBV27 to TRBJ2-5, with TRBD2 identical over 7 bases. V dropped 5 bases and J dropped 3; count of bases not matched to a gene: 3. The CDR3 length is 13 residues. Germline lookup yields CDR1 MNHEY and CDR2 SMNVEV (reference sequence). CDR3 region: CASSMLAEETQYF. The CDR3, as DNA: TGTGCCAGCAGTATGCTAGCGGAAGAGACCCAGTACTTC.

This clonotype was seen ten or more times. The gene calls are TRBV18 and TRBJ2-1; D is perhaps TRBD2 (5 bases). CDR1 KGHSH and CDR2 LQKENI come from the germline V gene. Trimming removed 2 bases from V and 4 bases from J, with 15 bases in between. This CDR3 is built from 16 residues. CDR3: CASSPTSGYLYNEQFF. In DNA form, the CDR3 reads TGTGCCAGCTCACCAACTTCGGGGTACCTATACAATGAGCAGTTCTTC.

This clonotype has at least ten counts. V is TRBV7-9 and J is TRBJ2-7; D may be TRBD1 (6 bases). Trimming shortened V by 1 base and J by 2 bases, and 12 bases separated the two germline ends. CDR3 length: 15 residues. The germline V gene has CDR1 SEHNR and CDR2 FQNEAQ (reference sequence). CDR3: CASSLGQGIPYEQYF. For the CDR3, the DNA is TGTGCCAGCAGCTTAGGGCAGGGGATTCCCTACGAGCAGTACTTC.

This clonotype was counted at least ten times. This chain joins TRBV27 and TRBJ2-6; TRBD2 agrees at 7 bases. This CDR3 comprises 17 residues. Per germline, CDR1 MNHEY and CDR2 SMNVEV (reference sequence). V lost 0 bases to trimming and J lost 2 bases; unmatched junction nucleotides: 4. CDR3 protein: CASSLSLGGAGANVLTF. The CDR3 DNA reads as TGTGCCAGCAGTTTATCGCTTGGGGGGGCTGGGGCCAACGTCCTGACTTTC.

This clonotype was found many times. This chain links TRBV29-1 with TRBJ1-1; D is undetermined. V was trimmed by 4 bases and J by 2 bases, leaving 5 bases between them. Germline loops: CDR1 SQVTM, CDR2 ANQGSEA. The CDR3 totals 11 residues. In DNA form, the CDR3 reads TGCAGCGTTGTAGAAAACACTGAAGCTTTCTTT. Its protein product is CSVVENTEAFF.

The sample holds many counts of this clonotype. The rearrangement joins TRBV19 to TRBJ2-3, with a weak D call TRBD2 (6 bases). Germline V gives CDR1 LNHDA, CDR2 SQIVND (reference sequence). The CDR3 has 15 residues. The ends were cut back, 5 bases at V and 4 bases at J, with 16 bases in the middle. The CDR3, as DNA: TGTGCCAGTAGTCCTCGCGCGGGGCGCGCAGATACGCAGTATTTT. Translated, it gives CASSPRAGRADTQYF.

This clonotype was recorded only once. A much larger clone lies one base from this, so it may be a read error. This chain connects TRBV6-5 to TRBJ1-1; a weak D match, TRBD1 (6 bases). The CDR3 has 13 amino acids. CDR1 is MNHEY and CDR2 is SVGAGI in the germline V gene. Between the trimmed V and J ends, which lost 6 bases and 3 bases, there was a span of 11 bases. CDR3 DNA sequence: TGTGCCAGCAGCGAGGGGGACGACACTGAAGCTTTCTTT. It is translated as CASSEGDDTEAFF.

This clonotype was recorded many times. V usage is TRBV7-3 and J usage is TRBJ1-2; D might be TRBD1 (6 bases). V gave up 4 bases and J gave up 5 bases, with 17 bases separating them. The CDR3 loop spans 15 amino acids. Germline V CDR1 and CDR2: SGHTA, FQGTGA. The CDR3 sequence: CASSSDTDRPYGYTF. CDR3 DNA sequence: TGTGCCAGCAGCTCCGATACGGACAGACCATATGGCTACACCTTC.

This clonotype showed up just a few times. This chain uses TRBV20-1 with TRBJ2-4; TRBD2 agrees at 8 bases. V lost 6 bases, J lost 9 bases, and 10 bases stayed unmatched. This CDR3 has 13 amino acids. The germline V gene has CDR1 DFQATT and CDR2 SNEGSKA (reference sequence). The CDR3 DNA sequence: TGCAGTGCCCTGACTAGCGTTGGAAGCATTCAGTACTTC. Translating gives CSALTSVGSIQYF.

This clonotype was observed a handful of times. The chain is built from TRBV7-9 and TRBJ2-1; 12 nucleotides match TRBD2. Germline loops: CDR1 SEHNR, CDR2 FQNEAQ (reference sequence). This CDR3 is 17 amino acids long. Losses at the gene ends were 7 bases for V and 1 base for J; bases not matched to a gene: 8. Here the CDR3 reads CASNPLAGGLSYNEQFF. The CDR3 DNA follows: TGTGCCAGCAACCCACTAGCGGGGGGTCTGTCCTACAATGAGCAGTTCTTC.

This clonotype was observed many times. This sequence may be a read error, since a much larger clone differs from it by one base. The rearrangement uses TRBV25-1 and TRBJ2-1, with D uncertain. This CDR3 comprises 10 residues. CDR1 is MGHDK, CDR2 SYGVNS, per germline. Trimming left V 6 bases short and J 5 bases short, with 2 bases between. CDR3 region: CASSNNEQFF. For the CDR3, the DNA is TGTGCCAGCAGCAACAATGAGCAGTTCTTC. Based on the CDR3 plus reference TRBV25-1 and TRBJ2-1, the full variable domain is EADIYQTPRYLVIGTGKKITLECSQTMGHDKMYWYQQDPGMELHLIHYSYGVNSTEKGDLSSESTVSRIRTEHFPLTLESARPSHTSQYLCASSNNEQFFGPGTRLTVL.

This clonotype has ten or more counts. This chain connects TRBV30 to TRBJ2-7; TRBD1 might be the D (6 bases). The CDR3 covers 14 residues. Germline V CDR1 and CDR2: GTSNPN, SVGIG (reference sequence). The V end was cut by 5 bases, the J end by 4 bases, with 18 bases between. The CDR3 is CAWSPGTTLYEQYF. The CDR3 DNA reads as TGTGCCTGGTCCCCCGGGACAACTCTTTACGAGCAGTACTTC.

This clonotype showed up many times. The chain combines TRBV5-7 with TRBJ2-5, with a weak D call TRBD1 (6 bases). Being an ORF, TRBV5-7 has a function that is uncertain. Between the trimmed V and J ends, which lost 4 bases and 5 bases, there was a span of 9 bases. This CDR3 has 12 residues. As DNA, the CDR3 is TGTGCCAGCAGCGACCAGGGGGAGACCCAGTACTTC. It translates to CASSDQGETQYF.

This clonotype was seen repeatedly, ten times or more. The V gene is TRBV5-1, the J gene TRBJ2-1; D uncertain. The V end was cut by 0 bases, the J end by 0 bases, with 7 bases between. This CDR3 is built from 15 residues. Germline lookup yields CDR1 SGHRS and CDR2 YFSETQ. For the CDR3, the DNA is TGCGCCAGCAGCTTGGCACTTAGCTCCTACAATGAGCAGTTCTTC. Protein product: CASSLALSSYNEQFF.